The next 30 T cell receptor beta chains were all read from a single sample in a study of blood T cell repertoires in COVID-19. Sequenced by immunoSEQ multiplex PCR; TCRdb stores in-frame clones only, minus some. The sample holds tens of thousands of clones, 84% seen once. The sequencing input was peripheral blood. The receptor set was obtained from a man aged 55 to 70 with acute or convalescent COVID-19.

J is TRBJ2-1 and V is TRBV7-3; D is possibly TRBD1 (6 bases). The CDR3 sequence is 15 residues long. Trimming stripped 4 bases from V and 6 bases from J, with 16 bases between. From germline, CDR1 is SGHTA and CDR2 FQGTGA. In nucleotides, the CDR3 is TGTGCCAGCAGCTCCCGACAGGTAACTCGCAATGAGCAGTTCTTC. This sequence encodes CASSSRQVTRNEQFF.

The V and J genes are TRBV12-3 or TRBV12-4 and TRBJ1-1; D is uncertain. The CDR3 is 12 amino acids. V was shortened by 6 bases and J by 2 bases, with 7 bases between the two germline ends. In nucleotides, the CDR3 is TGTGCCAGCAGGGCAGGAAACACTGAAGCTTTCTTT. The encoded protein is CASRAGNTEAFF.

V and J are TRBV19 and TRBJ1-4; D unresolved. The length of the CDR3 is 14 residues. V was pared by 5 bases and J by 4 bases, with 11 bases between. Germline V gene data show CDR1 as LNHDA and CDR2 as SQIVND (reference sequence). CDR3 residues: CASSLGRNNEKLFF. The DNA for the CDR3 is TGTGCCAGTAGTCTAGGGCGGAATAATGAAAAACTGTTTTTT.

This chain links TRBV6-1 with TRBJ2-5, with D maybe TRBD1 (6 bases). CDR1 and CDR2 from the germline V gene are MNHNS and SASEGT. V gave up 0 bases and J gave up 1 base, with 18 bases separating them. The CDR3 length is 18 residues. In nucleotides, the CDR3 is TGTGCCAGCAGTGAAGCCGGAGTGGGCATGGGGGCCCAAGAGACCCAGTACTTC. Its translation: CASSEAGVGMGAQETQYF.

V gene TRBV5-1 combines with J gene TRBJ1-4; TRBD1 matches at 7 bases. Unmatched junction bases numbered 6, after V lost 5 bases and J lost 8 bases. This CDR3 is built from 13 residues. The germline V gene encodes CDR1 SGHRS and CDR2 YFSETQ. CDR3 DNA sequence: TGCGCCAGCAGGCCGACAGGGAAGGAAAAACTGTTTTTT. Its translation: CASRPTGKEKLFF.

The chain has TRBV7-9 and TRBJ1-6; D remains ambiguous. The CDR3 contains 12 residues. From germline, CDR1 is SEHNR and CDR2 FQNEAQ (reference sequence). V was clipped by 8 bases and J by 9 bases, with 11 bases between them. The CDR3 loop is CASGRDISPLHF. The DNA of the CDR3 is TGTGCCAGCGGCAGAGACATTTCACCCCTCCACTTT.

The J gene is TRBJ1-2, the V gene TRBV7-2; unclear D gene. Germline-derived CDR1 and CDR2 are SGHTA and FQGNSA. The CDR3 has 12 residues. V was clipped by 2 bases and J by 6 bases, with 7 bases between them. The DNA for the CDR3 is TGTGCCAGCAGCTTAAGTCGAGATGGCTACACCTTC. Protein product: CASSLSRDGYTF.

The chain combines TRBV27 with TRBJ2-3; TRBD2 might be the D (6 bases). The CDR3 loop spans 13 amino acids. The V end was cut by 4 bases, the J end by 8 bases, with 13 bases between. The germline V gene encodes CDR1 MNHEY and CDR2 SMNVEV (reference sequence). This chain's CDR3 is CASSSLAISTQYF. The DNA of the CDR3 is TGTGCCAGCAGTTCCCTAGCGATTTCTACGCAGTATTTT.

This clone was picked up one time. CDR3 DNA: TGCGCCAGCAGGGCCGGTCAGGGGTTGGGCCCAATAGGTGAAAAACTGTTTTTT. Translation gives CASRAGQGLGPIGEKLFF. The chain employs TRBV5-1 and TRBJ1-4; TRBD1 might be the D (6 bases). Germline CDR1 reads SGHRS; CDR2 reads YFSETQ. The CDR3 contains 18 residues. V lost 5 bases, J lost 7 bases, and 27 bases lay in between.

The genes are TRBV5-5 and TRBJ2-2; 11 nucleotides match TRBD1. The CDR3 covers 15 residues. Germline CDR1 and CDR2: SGHKS and YYEKEE (reference sequence). V shed 4 bases and J 4 bases; nucleotides not matched to a gene: 3. The CDR3 loop is CASSPGTGGTGELFF. The CDR3 DNA sequence: TGTGCCAGCAGCCCGGGGACAGGGGGCACCGGGGAGCTGTTTTTT.

J is TRBJ2-3 and V is TRBV4-1; 8 bases are shared with TRBD2. Germline V gene sequence: CDR1 MGHRA, CDR2 YSYEKL. The CDR3 covers 14 residues. Germline trimming cut 0 bases from V and 4 bases from J; bases unmatched to any gene: 0. The CDR3 DNA is TGCGCCAGCAGCCAAGAACTAGCGGCAGATACGCAGTATTTT. This gives the protein CASSQELAADTQYF.

The rearrangement uses TRBV19 and TRBJ2-1, with D possibly TRBD2 on 7 matching bases. This CDR3 contains 15 residues. The V end lost 4 bases, the J end lost 4 bases, and 14 bases lay between the germline ends. The V gene's germline CDR1 is LNHDA and CDR2 SQIVND (reference sequence). This CDR3 is CASSKGRGGYNEQFF. The CDR3 DNA reads as TGTGCCAGTAGTAAAGGCAGGGGAGGGTACAATGAGCAGTTCTTC.

This sequence joins TRBV7-2 and TRBJ2-5; 12 bases line up with TRBD2. CDR3 length equals 15 residues. After removal of 5 bases from V and 5 bases from J, the junction contained 6 bases not matched to a gene. CDR1 and CDR2 from the germline V gene are SGHTA and FQGNSA. CDR3 DNA: TGTGCCAGCAGCCCTCGGACTAGCGGGGTCGAGACCCAGTACTTC. Its protein is CASSPRTSGVETQYF.

The gene calls are TRBV7-2 and TRBJ2-5; 14 bases agree with TRBD2. CDR1 and CDR2 from the germline V gene are SGHTA and FQGNSA. V was pared by 5 bases and J by 5 bases, with 4 bases of the junction left unmatched. This CDR3 contains 15 residues. CDR3 protein: CASSRRLAGGETQYF. The CDR3 DNA follows: TGTGCCAGCAGCCGTCGACTAGCGGGGGGGGAGACCCAGTACTTC.

A few counts support this clone. This chain links TRBV6-1 with TRBJ1-1, with 7 bases identical to TRBD1. CDR3 size: 15 residues. CDR1 MNHNS and CDR2 SASEGT come from the germline V gene. With V trimmed by 2 bases and J by 8 bases, 11 bases remained unmatched. The CDR3 here is CASSENRDSRGEAFF. In DNA, the CDR3 is TGTGCCAGCAGTGAAAACCGGGACAGTCGTGGAGAAGCTTTCTTT.

The chain joins TRBV6-5 to TRBJ2-1, with TRBD1 matching 10 bases. This CDR3 is 13 amino acids long. With 6 bases clipped from V and 9 bases from J, the junction kept 5 bases outside the gene matches. Per the germline V gene, CDR1 is MNHEY and CDR2 is SVGAGI. CDR3: CASRGQGYTEQFF. The CDR3 DNA reads as TGTGCCAGCAGGGGACAGGGGTATACTGAGCAGTTCTTC.

The chain combines TRBV7-2 with TRBJ1-3; D is unresolved. Germline V CDR1 and CDR2: SGHTA, FQGNSA. V shed 2 bases and J shed 5 bases, with 10 bases lying between them. The CDR3 sequence is 14 residues long. The CDR3 loop reads CASSLTVERNTIYF. The DNA for the CDR3 is TGTGCCAGCAGCTTAACAGTCGAGAGAAACACCATATATTTT.

This rearrangement joins TRBV2 to TRBJ2-2; TRBD1 matches at 8 bases. CDR1 is SNHLY and CDR2 is FYNNEI in the germline V gene. V shed 6 bases and J 1 base; nucleotides not matched to a gene: 4. The CDR3 runs to 15 residues. The CDR3: CASRGTGRNTGELFF. The CDR3, as DNA: TGTGCCAGCAGGGGGACAGGAAGGAACACCGGGGAGCTGTTTTTT.

The rearrangement joins TRBV6-6 to TRBJ1-5; 7 nucleotides match TRBD1. CDR1 MNHNY and CDR2 SVGAGI come from the germline V gene (reference sequence). This CDR3 has 14 amino acids. The trim removed 4 bases at V and 6 bases at J, leaving 6 bases unmatched. The CDR3 reads CASSSGQFGQPQHF. In DNA, the CDR3 is TGTGCCAGCAGTTCGGGACAGTTTGGTCAGCCCCAGCATTTT.

The chain couples TRBV5-1 to TRBJ1-1, with no clear D. V was shortened by 2 bases and J by 0 bases, with 14 bases between the two germline ends. CDR3 length equals 16 residues. CDR1 and CDR2 from the germline V gene are SGHRS and YFSETQ. CDR3 nucleotides: TGCGCCAGCAGCTTAAAACAGACAAACATGAACACTGAAGCTTTCTTT. Translation gives CASSLKQTNMNTEAFF. The full variable domain, with the rest looked up from reference TRBV5-1 and TRBJ1-1, is KAGVTQTPRYLIKTRGQQVTLSCSPISGHRSVSWYQQTPGQGLQFLFEYFSETQRNKGNFPGRFSGRQFSNSRSEMNVSTLELGDSALYLCASSLKQTNMNTEAFFGQGTRLTVV.

The chain combines TRBV7-9 with TRBJ2-1; 10 nucleotides match TRBD1. CDR3 length: 16 residues. Germline values: CDR1 SEHNR, CDR2 FQNEAQ (reference sequence). V shed 3 bases, J shed 7 bases, and the junction held 9 bases outside the gene matches. This CDR3 reads CASSLIGTGVSNEQFF. For the CDR3, the DNA is TGTGCCAGCAGCTTGATTGGGACAGGGGTGTCGAATGAGCAGTTCTTC.

V usage is TRBV14 and J usage is TRBJ1-3; TRBD1 agrees at 11 bases. CDR3 length equals 17 residues. Germline V gene data show CDR1 as SGHDN and CDR2 as FVKESK. With V trimmed by 6 bases and J by 2 bases, 9 bases remained unmatched. CDR3 bases: TGTGCCAGCAGTCGAACTCCGGGACAGGGGGCTGGAAACACCATATATTTT. Residues: CASSRTPGQGAGNTIYF.

The CDR3 DNA follows: TGTGCCAGCAGGCCTAACAATCAGCCCCAGCATTTT. Its protein product is CASRPNNQPQHF. V and J are TRBV28 and TRBJ1-5; no definite D call. CDR3 length: 12 amino acids. Trimming shortened V by 6 bases and J by 3 bases, and 6 bases separated the two germline ends. Germline V gives CDR1 MDHEN, CDR2 SYDVKM. Combining the CDR3 with reference TRBV28 and TRBJ1-5 gives the whole variable domain DVKVTQSSRYLVKRTGEKVFLECVQDMDHENMFWYRQDPGLGLRLIYFSYDVKMKEKGDIPEGYSVSREKKERFSLILESASTNQTSMYLCASRPNNQPQHFGDGTRLSIL.

The chain links TRBV11-3 to TRBJ2-1; 7 nucleotides align to TRBD2. After removal of 0 bases from V and 4 bases from J, the junction contained 6 bases not matched to a gene. Per germline, CDR1 SGHNT and CDR2 YENEEA. This CDR3 comprises 16 residues. In DNA form, the CDR3 reads TGTGCCAGCAGCTTAGATTCTAGCGGACCTTACAATGAGCAGTTCTTC. It codes for CASSLDSSGPYNEQFF.

The chain employs TRBV4-1 and TRBJ1-1, with D unclear. Germline-derived CDR1 and CDR2 are MGHRA and YSYEKL. The CDR3 spans 13 residues. Between the trimmed V and J ends, which lost 5 bases and 1 base, there was a span of 8 bases. The CDR3 region is CASSYARNTEAFF. The DNA for the CDR3 is TGCGCCAGCAGCTATGCTAGGAACACTGAAGCTTTCTTT.

The V gene is TRBV27, the J gene TRBJ2-5; 10 nucleotides line up with TRBD2. The CDR3 runs to 15 residues. V lost 4 bases and J lost 7; bases outside the gene matches: 9. Germline V gene data show CDR1 as MNHEY and CDR2 as SMNVEV (reference sequence). The CDR3 region is CASSSYSGGKGTQYF. The CDR3 DNA reads TGTGCCAGCAGTTCTTATAGCGGGGGGAAGGGGACCCAGTACTTC.

V and J are TRBV5-6 and TRBJ2-5; tentative D call: TRBD2 (6 bases). Trimming stripped 3 bases from V and 3 bases from J, with 15 bases between. Germline V gene sequence: CDR1 SGHDT, CDR2 YYEEEE. This CDR3 has 15 residues. The CDR3 nucleotides read TGTGCCAGCAGCTCAGTCTCTAGCGAGAAAGAGACCCAGTACTTC. Protein product: CASSSVSSEKETQYF.

The rearrangement uses TRBV7-2 and TRBJ2-7; 9 bases fit TRBD1. Trimming at V came to 1 base and at J to 2 bases, leaving 9 bases not matched to a gene. The CDR3 is 17 residues long. Germline-derived CDR1 and CDR2 are SGHTA and FQGNSA. As DNA, the CDR3 is TGTGCCAGCAGCTTAGTGGTGTCTGGGACAGGGACCTACGAGCAGTACTTC. It translates to CASSLVVSGTGTYEQYF.

The chain couples TRBV5-4 to TRBJ2-1; D gene ambiguous. V lost 0 bases and J lost 0, with 7 bases in between. The CDR3 runs 15 residues. Germline CDR1 is SGHNT and CDR2 is YYREEE (reference sequence). CDR3 sequence reads: CASSLGSRSYNEQFF. In DNA, the CDR3 is TGTGCCAGCAGCTTGGGTTCGCGCTCCTACAATGAGCAGTTCTTC.

A remark on this clone: Germline and junction disagree at one end, which may indicate a read error. V and J are TRBV2 and TRBJ2-1, with D perhaps matching TRBD1 (7 bases). CDR3 size: 18 residues. Germline V lookup: CDR1 SNHLY, CDR2 FYNNEI. CDR3 sequence (DNA): TGTGCCAGCAATGAAGGATGGAGGGGGCTCGGGGGATACAATGAGCAGTTCTTC. Residues: CASNEGWRGLGGYNEQFF.